Detailed here is one T cell receptor (beta chain). The data derive from a study of shared clonotypes between healthy human individuals. Produced via immunoSEQ multiplex PCR; TCRdb's table is partial and in-frame only. The sample includes around 79,000 clones, roughly two thirds of them seen just once. Germline CDR1 is SGHTA and CDR2 is FQGNSA. Germline trimming cut 10 bases from V and 4 bases from J; bases unmatched to any gene: 10. There are 14 residues in the CDR3. The TCR was taken from a man younger than 40 in good health. The sequenced sample was memory CD8+ T cells sorted from blood. Noted subset: CD45RO+ cells pooled with CCR7-negative TemRA cells. This rearrangement joins TRBV7-2 to TRBJ2-3; 8 bases agree with TRBD2. CDR3 sequence (DNA): TGTGCCACCTCAAGGACTAGCTCAGCAGATACGCAGTATTTT. This sequence encodes CATSRTSSADTQYF. Complete variable domain (other parts from reference TRBV7-2 and TRBJ2-3): GAGVSQSPSNKVTEKGKDVELRCDPISGHTALYWYRQSLGQGLEFLIYFQGNSAPDKSGLPSDRFSAERTGGSVSTLTIQRTQQEDSAVYLCATSRTSSADTQYFGPGTRLTVL.